These 24 T cell receptor beta chains came from one sample sequenced in a study of Ad26.COV2.S vaccination and SARS-CoV-2 variants. Clones were sequenced by immunoSEQ multiplex PCR, and TCRdb holds only the in-frame ones, with some missing. The top ten clones hold roughly 3% of a sample with approximately 420,000 clones, about 88% of them seen once. The sample's treatment: 15 to 20 received Ad26.COV2.S at low or high dose, single or two shots; several received placebo; per-sample allocation not given. Sampling took place 63 days after the first vaccine or placebo injection. This sample comprised peripheral blood, obtained in a trial of Ad26.COV2.S vaccine versus placebo. These receptors originate from a person between 18 and 60 years old who received the Ad26.COV2.S COVID-19 vaccine or a placebo.

V and J are TRBV10-2 and TRBJ2-7; tentatively, D is TRBD2 (5 bases). The germline V gene has CDR1 WSHSY and CDR2 SAAADI. The CDR3 spans 11 residues. Trimming stripped 3 bases from V and 5 bases from J, with 5 bases between. CDR3 in amino acids: CASSDGNEQYF. The CDR3 region has the DNA TGCGCCAGCAGTGACGGGAACGAGCAGTACTTC.

This clone was counted once. CDR3 residues: CASSNNRLGGTEAFF. The CDR3, as DNA: TGTGCCAGTAGTAATAATCGGCTAGGCGGCACTGAAGCTTTCTTT. The chain links TRBV19 to TRBJ1-1; D remains unclear. In germline, CDR1 is LNHDA, CDR2 SQIVND (reference sequence). The CDR3 has 15 residues. The V and J ends lost 4 bases and 4 bases respectively, with 16 bases between them. The variable domain in full, completed from reference TRBV19 and TRBJ1-1, reads DGGITQSPKYLFRKEGQNVTLSCEQNLNHDAMYWYRQDPGQGLRLIYYSQIVNDFQKGDIAEGYSVSREKKESFPLTVTSAQKNPTAFYLCASSNNRLGGTEAFFGQGTRLTVV.

CDR3 residues: CATSRDMSAGREKLFF. The CDR3 DNA follows: TGTGCCACCAGCAGAGATATGAGTGCCGGTAGGGAAAAACTGTTTTTT. The V call is TRBV15, the J call TRBJ1-4, with D unclear. The V end was cut by 0 bases, the J end by 8 bases, with 16 bases between. From germline, CDR1 is LNHNV and CDR2 YYDKDF (reference sequence). The CDR3 consists of 16 residues.

The V call is TRBV6-5, the J call TRBJ1-6, with TRBD1 as a possible D gene (6 bases). Trimming took off 7 bases at V and 7 bases at J, with 11 bases between the two ends. The CDR3 contains 13 residues. The germline V gene has CDR1 MNHEY and CDR2 SVGAGI. The chain's CDR3 is CASIQGRNSPLHF. CDR3 DNA sequence: TGTGCCAGCATACAGGGTCGAAATTCACCCCTCCACTTT.

The sample holds one count of this clone. This chain uses TRBV6-6 with TRBJ2-2, with D perhaps TRBD2 (5 bases). The CDR3 extends over 14 amino acids. Trimming took 6 bases from V and 7 from J, leaving 15 bases between them. In germline, CDR1 is MNHNY, CDR2 SVGAGI (reference sequence). The CDR3 protein is CASSPGSSVGELFF. CDR3 nucleotide sequence: TGTGCCAGCAGCCCGGGATCCTCAGTCGGGGAGCTGTTTTTT.

V usage is TRBV10-2 and J usage is TRBJ1-1; D gene ambiguous. The CDR3 extends over 12 amino acids. From germline, CDR1 is WSHSY and CDR2 SAAADI. The V and J ends lost 7 bases and 3 bases respectively, with 9 bases between them. CDR3 loop: CASTAGYTEAFF. The CDR3 DNA follows: TGCGCCAGCACTGCGGGCTACACTGAAGCTTTCTTT.

V gene TRBV30 combines with J gene TRBJ1-6, with D uncertain. Trimming removed 2 bases from V and 9 bases from J, with 14 bases in between. The CDR3 spans 14 residues. CDR1 is GTSNPN, CDR2 SVGIG, per germline (reference sequence). DNA for the CDR3: TGTGCCTGGAGTTACGGGTCCGGTAGTTCACCCCTCCACTTT. As protein: CAWSYGSGSSPLHF.

In DNA, the CDR3 is TGTGCCAGCAGTTCCGGGACCACCTCTGGGGCCAACGTCCTGACTTTC. Its protein product is CASSSGTTSGANVLTF. The chain carries TRBV6-5 and TRBJ2-6; D is possibly TRBD1 or TRBD2 (5 bases each). Trimming stripped 4 bases from V and 0 bases from J, with 10 bases between. Germline loops: CDR1 MNHEY, CDR2 SVGAGI. CDR3 length: 16 residues.

This chain links TRBV3-1 (or the pseudogene TRBV3-2) with TRBJ2-7, with 12 bases that match TRBD1. With 1 base clipped from V and 6 bases from J, the junction kept 10 bases outside the gene matches. CDR3 size: 17 residues. Per the germline V gene, CDR1 is LGHDT and CDR2 is YNNKEL (reference sequence). The CDR3 nucleotides read TGTGCCAGCAGCCAAGTTTCACCGGGACAGGGGGCGAGCGAGCAGTACTTC. It codes for CASSQVSPGQGASEQYF.

The chain employs TRBV2 and TRBJ1-5, with D possibly being TRBD1 (5 bases). This CDR3 has 16 residues. CDR1 is SNHLY and CDR2 is FYNNEI in the germline V gene. Trimming took off 6 bases at V and 2 bases at J, with 17 bases between the two ends. As DNA, the CDR3 is TGTGCCAGCAGGCGGTCGGAGACAGAAGGCAATCAGCCCCAGCATTTT. This encodes CASRRSETEGNQPQHF. Variable domain in full (rest from reference TRBV2 and TRBJ1-5): EPEVTQTPSHQVTQMGQEVILRCVPISNHLYFYWYRQILGQKVEFLVSFYNNEISEKSEIFDDQFSVERPDGSNFTLKIRSTKLEDSAMYFCASRRSETEGNQPQHFGDGTRLSIL.

This clone was seen more than once but under ten times. This chain uses TRBV12-3 or TRBV12-4 with TRBJ1-3; D is unclear. Trimming took off 4 bases at V and 4 bases at J, with 8 bases between the two ends. CDR3 length equals 13 residues. The CDR3 reads CASSSRVGNTIYF. The CDR3 DNA sequence: TGTGCCAGCAGTTCCAGAGTCGGAAACACCATATATTTT.

The V and J genes are TRBV4-2 and TRBJ2-7; 7 nucleotides agree with TRBD1. The CDR3 has 14 amino acids. Germline trimming cut 2 bases from V and 4 bases from J; bases unmatched to any gene: 5. Germline-derived CDR1 and CDR2 are LGHNA and YNFKEQ. The CDR3 region is CASSQTGVAYEQYF. The CDR3 DNA sequence: TGTGCCAGCAGCCAAACAGGGGTGGCTTACGAGCAGTACTTC.

For this clone: The sample contains more than one DNA sequence encoding this CDR3. This chain links TRBV7-9 with TRBJ1-6, with D possibly being TRBD1 (5 bases). V gave up 1 base and J gave up 7 bases, with 11 bases separating them. Per germline, CDR1 SEHNR and CDR2 FQNEAQ (reference sequence). CDR3 size: 15 residues. CDR3 in DNA: TGTGCCAGCAGCTTAGGCACAGGAGTAAATTCACCCCTCCACTTT. Translating it yields CASSLGTGVNSPLHF.

The chain links TRBV24-1 to TRBJ1-2; no clear D. The CDR3 is 15 amino acids. Germline lookup yields CDR1 KGHDR and CDR2 SFDVKD. V was clipped by 4 bases and J by 6 bases, with 17 bases between them. CDR3 sequence: CATSDGVRPGDGYTF. The CDR3 DNA is TGTGCCACCAGTGACGGCGTCCGGCCGGGCGATGGCTACACCTTC.

The chain employs TRBV5-8 and TRBJ2-5; TRBD1 is a possible D gene (7 bases). The CDR3 totals 17 residues. With 0 bases removed from V and 4 bases from J, the gap between germline ends came to 19 bases. Germline CDR1 reads SGHTS; CDR2 reads YDEGEE. In DNA form, the CDR3 reads TGTGCCAGCAGCTTGGGGTGGGGACTGCCAGGGGGAGAGACCCAGTACTTC. Translation gives CASSLGWGLPGGETQYF.

This sequence joins TRBV29-1 and TRBJ1-2; 9 nucleotides align to TRBD1. V gave up 3 bases and J gave up 0 bases; unmatched junction bases: 5. CDR1 SQVTM and CDR2 ANQGSEA come from the germline V gene. This CDR3 has 15 residues. The CDR3, as DNA: TGCAGCGTTGATCCCGGACAGGGGACTAACTATGGCTACACCTTC. This translates into CSVDPGQGTNYGYTF. Full variable domain (outside the CDR3, taken from reference TRBV29-1 and TRBJ1-2): SAVISQKPSRDICQRGTSLTIQCQVDSQVTMMFWYRQQPGQSLTLIATANQGSEATYESGFVIDKFPISRPNLTFSTLTVSNMSPEDSSIYLCSVDPGQGTNYGYTFGSGTRLTVV.

The V call is TRBV5-1, the J call TRBJ1-2; D is uncertain. Trimming shortened V by 2 bases and J by 7 bases, and 15 bases separated the two germline ends. The CDR3 is made up of 14 amino acids. The germline V gene has CDR1 SGHRS and CDR2 YFSETQ. CDR3 in amino acids: CASSFRAGERGYTF. CDR3 DNA sequence: TGCGCCAGCAGCTTTCGGGCCGGCGAGCGTGGCTACACCTTC.

The CDR3 DNA is TGTGCCAGCAGCACCCGGACAGGGGAGGGTGAAGCTTTCTTT. Translation: CASSTRTGEGEAFF. This rearrangement joins TRBV7-2 to TRBJ1-1; TRBD1 matches at 9 bases. V lost 5 bases to trimming and J lost 7 bases; unmatched junction nucleotides: 8. The CDR3 extends over 14 amino acids. The V gene's germline CDR1 is SGHTA and CDR2 FQGNSA.

The chain is built from TRBV24-1 and TRBJ1-2; 11 positions agree with TRBD1. Germline-derived CDR1 and CDR2 are KGHDR and SFDVKD. The V gene end was trimmed by 7 bases and the J gene end by 8 bases; junction bases not matched to a gene: 8. The CDR3 has 14 residues. The CDR3 DNA sequence: TGTGCCACCAGGAGGACAGGGGGCGTCGAGGGCTACACCTTC. It encodes CATRRTGGVEGYTF.

This clone was found once. This chain uses TRBV2 with TRBJ2-5; D is uncertain. Germline-derived CDR1 and CDR2 are SNHLY and FYNNEI. The V end was cut by 5 bases, the J end by 3 bases, with 10 bases between. This CDR3 has 13 residues. The chain's CDR3 is CASSRLREETQYF. The CDR3 bases are TGTGCCAGCAGTCGCCTCCGGGAAGAGACCCAGTACTTC.

This rearrangement joins TRBV9 to TRBJ2-7, with TRBD2 matching 12 bases. Trimming took 7 bases from V and 3 from J; bases not matched to a gene: 5. The CDR3 extends over 14 amino acids. Per germline, CDR1 SGDLS and CDR2 YYNGEE. The chain's CDR3 is CASEPGLAGYEQYF. CDR3 in DNA: TGTGCCAGCGAACCGGGACTAGCGGGCTACGAGCAGTACTTC. Full variable domain (rest looked up from reference TRBV9 and TRBJ2-7): DSGVTQTPKHLITATGQRVTLRCSPRSGDLSVYWYQQSLDQGLQFLIQYYNGEERAKGNILERFSAQQFPDLHSELNLSSLELGDSALYFCASEPGLAGYEQYFGPGTRLTVT.

The count of this clone is one. This chain connects TRBV5-5 to TRBJ2-6; D gene ambiguous. CDR1 is SGHKS and CDR2 is YYEKEE in the germline V gene (reference sequence). The CDR3 covers 15 residues. Trimming cost V 7 bases and J 0 bases, with 11 bases left between them. The CDR3 reads CASFPTFSGANVLTF. CDR3 in DNA: TGTGCCAGCTTCCCCACATTCTCTGGGGCCAACGTCCTGACTTTC.

In its sample, this clone was seen once. The gene calls are TRBV5-6 and TRBJ2-6; D ambiguous. The CDR3 extends over 16 amino acids. Trimming removed 4 bases from V and 0 bases from J, with 11 bases in between. CDR1 is SGHDT and CDR2 is YYEEEE in the germline V gene. The CDR3 DNA reads TGTGCCAGCAGCCCCGGGCCGAGCTCTGGGGCCAACGTCCTGACTTTC. Its protein is CASSPGPSSGANVLTF.

The chain is built from TRBV9 and TRBJ2-1; D is undetermined. Germline assignment: CDR1 SGDLS and CDR2 YYNGEE. CDR3 size: 17 residues. V lost 3 bases and J lost 3, with 19 bases in between. This CDR3 reads CASSAGDYYHVYNEQFF. CDR3 nucleotides: TGTGCCAGCAGCGCTGGGGATTACTATCACGTCTACAATGAGCAGTTCTTC.